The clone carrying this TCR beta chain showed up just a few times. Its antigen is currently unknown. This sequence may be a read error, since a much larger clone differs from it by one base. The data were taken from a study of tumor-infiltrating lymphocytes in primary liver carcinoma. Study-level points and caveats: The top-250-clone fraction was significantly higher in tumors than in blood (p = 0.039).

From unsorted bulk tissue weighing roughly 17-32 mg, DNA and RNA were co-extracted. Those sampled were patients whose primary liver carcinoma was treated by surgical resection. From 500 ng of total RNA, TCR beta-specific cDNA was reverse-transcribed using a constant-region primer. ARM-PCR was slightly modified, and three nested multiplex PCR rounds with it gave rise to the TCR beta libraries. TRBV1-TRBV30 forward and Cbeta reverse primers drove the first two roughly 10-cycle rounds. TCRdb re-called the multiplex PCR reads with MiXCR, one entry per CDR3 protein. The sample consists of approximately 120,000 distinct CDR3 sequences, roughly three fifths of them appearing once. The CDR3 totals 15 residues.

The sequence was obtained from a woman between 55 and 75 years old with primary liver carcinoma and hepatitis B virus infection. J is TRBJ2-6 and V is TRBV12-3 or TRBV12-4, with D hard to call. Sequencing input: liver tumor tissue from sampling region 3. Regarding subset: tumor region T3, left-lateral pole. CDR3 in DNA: TGTGCCAGCAGTCAAGGAGTCTCTGGGACCAACGTCCTGACTTTC. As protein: CASSQGVSGTNVLTF.